The 30 T cell receptor beta chains reported below all come from one sample, sequenced in a study of blood T cell repertoires in COVID-19. Measured with immunoSEQ multiplex PCR; TCRdb has only the in-frame clones, and not every one. Of about 74,000 clones detected, just over 85% appear once; the ten largest clones hold approximately 2%. The specimen sequenced was peripheral blood. These TCRs come from a woman of 80 years or more with active or convalescent COVID-19.

The chain has TRBV3-1 (or the pseudogene TRBV3-2) and TRBJ2-3; 8 bases map to TRBD1. This CDR3 contains 14 residues. V lost 4 bases to trimming and J lost 3 bases; unmatched junction nucleotides: 3. Germline V gene data show CDR1 as LGHDT and CDR2 as YNNKEL (reference sequence). The CDR3 here is CASSLDRVTDTQYF. The CDR3 DNA is TGTGCCAGCAGCCTGGACAGGGTGACAGATACGCAGTATTTT.

The chain has TRBV7-9 and TRBJ2-4; a possible D gene is TRBD2 (5 bases). V was cut by 1 base and J by 0 bases, with 7 bases left in between. CDR1 is SEHNR and CDR2 is FQNEAQ in the germline V gene (reference sequence). The CDR3 sequence is 15 residues long. The CDR3 protein is CASSLDGVAKNIQYF. The CDR3 coding sequence is TGTGCCAGCAGCTTAGACGGGGTAGCCAAAAACATTCAGTACTTC.

The genes are TRBV7-9 and TRBJ1-5; 7 positions agree with TRBD1. V gave up 5 bases and J gave up 5 bases; unmatched junction bases: 6. CDR3 size: 14 residues. Germline CDR1 is SEHNR and CDR2 is FQNEAQ (reference sequence). The CDR3 DNA follows: TGTGCCAGCAGCCCGCAGGGGGGTTATCAGCCCCAGCATTTT. Translation gives CASSPQGGYQPQHF.

This clone has just a few counts. The chain recombines TRBV29-1 with TRBJ1-4, with a possible D match to TRBD1 (5 bases). Germline CDR1 is SQVTM and CDR2 is ANQGSEA. Trimming cost V 1 base and J 5 bases, with 11 bases left between them. This CDR3 spans 14 amino acids. CDR3 DNA sequence: TGCAGCGTTGAAGGTACGACAGAGAATGAAAAACTGTTTTTT. Its translation: CSVEGTTENEKLFF.

This chain links TRBV6-1 with TRBJ1-4; 8 bases match TRBD1. This CDR3 region has 16 residues. Germline values: CDR1 MNHNS, CDR2 SASEGT. V lost 4 bases, J lost 2 bases, and 6 bases stayed unmatched. The chain's CDR3 is CASSGTGTGTNEKLFF. The CDR3 DNA reads as TGTGCCAGCAGTGGGACAGGGACAGGCACTAATGAAAAACTGTTTTTT.

This chain connects TRBV5-8 to TRBJ1-2; the D gene is possibly TRBD1 (5 bases). Germline assignment: CDR1 SGHTS and CDR2 YDEGEE. This CDR3 is 12 amino acids long. V was shortened by 1 base and J by 8 bases, with 9 bases between the two germline ends. The CDR3 DNA reads as TGTGCCAGCAGCTTGCAGGGCCGGGGCTACACCTTC. Translation: CASSLQGRGYTF.

The chain recombines TRBV7-3 with TRBJ1-4; 8 bases are shared with TRBD1. Unmatched junction bases numbered 7, after V lost 5 bases and J lost 5 bases. CDR1 is SGHTA and CDR2 is FQGTGA in the germline V gene. This CDR3 region has 15 residues. The CDR3 DNA follows: TGTGCCAGCAGCCTTACAGGGGGTTGGAATGAAAAACTGTTTTTT. It specifies CASSLTGGWNEKLFF.

This clone was detected once. The chain recombines TRBV14 with TRBJ1-5; 8 bases agree with TRBD1. The CDR3 covers 14 residues. V lost 2 bases and J lost 6; bases outside the gene matches: 3. Germline loops: CDR1 SGHDN, CDR2 FVKESK. CDR3 nucleotide sequence: TGTGCCAGCAGCCAATCAGGGGGCGGTCAGCCCCAGCATTTT. This translates into CASSQSGGGQPQHF.

In DNA form, the CDR3 reads TGCGCCAGCAGCCAATCACTGGCCGAGGCAGGGGGCTGGGGAGAGACCCAGTACTTC. It codes for CASSQSLAEAGGWGETQYF. The J gene is TRBJ2-5, the V gene TRBV4-1; 8 positions agree with TRBD1. V lost 2 bases and J lost 4; bases outside the gene matches: 18. Germline V lookup: CDR1 MGHRA, CDR2 YSYEKL. This CDR3 has 19 amino acids.

J is TRBJ1-5 and V is TRBV9, with no clear D. The CDR3 length is 15 residues. Germline V CDR1 and CDR2: SGDLS, YYNGEE. The germline V and J ends were trimmed by 0 bases and 0 bases, with 7 bases remaining between them. DNA for the CDR3: TGTGCCAGCAGCGTAGATGGCAATAGCAATCAGCCCCAGCATTTT. It encodes CASSVDGNSNQPQHF.

The CDR3 DNA reads as TGTGCCAGCTCGTCGGACAGGGTGGACCCTGAAGCTTTCTTT. The encoded protein is CASSSDRVDPEAFF. This chain connects TRBV18 to TRBJ1-1; TRBD1 matches at 8 bases. Per the germline V gene, CDR1 is KGHSH and CDR2 is LQKENI. The CDR3 is 14 amino acids. V trimming: 6 bases; J trimming: 6 bases; junction bases outside the gene matches: 9.

This chain uses TRBV20-1 with TRBJ2-1, with 12 bases that match TRBD1. The germline CDR1 and CDR2 sequences are DFQATT and SNEGSKA (reference sequence). The trim removed 3 bases at V and 8 bases at J, leaving 11 bases unmatched. This CDR3 comprises 16 residues. In DNA form, the CDR3 reads TGCAGTGCTAGTAGGCCCGGGACAGGGGGCTTGGATGAGCAGTTCTTC. Translating gives CSASRPGTGGLDEQFF.

This chain connects TRBV19 to TRBJ1-2, with D possibly matching TRBD1 (5 bases). V was shortened by 6 bases and J by 5 bases, with 19 bases between the two germline ends. CDR3 size: 15 residues. Germline CDR1 reads LNHDA; CDR2 reads SQIVND (reference sequence). The chain's CDR3 is CASRTPGRRYYGYTF. In nucleotides, the CDR3 is TGTGCCAGTAGGACCCCAGGGAGGAGGTATTATGGCTACACCTTC.

The genes are TRBV9 and TRBJ2-1, with TRBD1 matching over 8 bases. This CDR3 is built from 15 residues. Germline V gene lookup returns CDR1 SGDLS and CDR2 YYNGEE. The ends lost 4 bases at V and 2 bases at J; junction bases unmatched: 5. The CDR3 spells CASSPGQGAYNEQFF. For the CDR3, the DNA is TGTGCCAGCAGCCCCGGACAGGGCGCCTACAATGAGCAGTTCTTC.

This clone was observed a handful of times. The chain uses TRBV27 and TRBJ1-5, with TRBD1 matching 7 bases. This CDR3 spans 16 amino acids. The trim removed 8 bases at V and 4 bases at J, leaving 14 bases unmatched. From germline, CDR1 is MNHEY and CDR2 SMNVEV (reference sequence). The CDR3 region is CASLLAYRGGNQPQHF. The CDR3 DNA is TGTGCCAGCCTCCTTGCCTACAGGGGAGGAAATCAGCCCCAGCATTTT.

The chain links TRBV11-2 to TRBJ1-6; D possibly corresponds to TRBD1 (6 bases). V was pared by 4 bases and J by 7 bases, with 20 bases between. CDR3 size: 17 residues. Per germline, CDR1 SGHAT and CDR2 FQNNGV. The CDR3 coding sequence is TGTGCCAGCAGCTCCTTAAACAGGGTGGTGGGGAATTCACCCCTCCACTTT. Translation gives CASSSLNRVVGNSPLHF.

The chain couples TRBV27 to TRBJ1-1, with TRBD1 as a possible D gene (6 bases). The germline V gene has CDR1 MNHEY and CDR2 SMNVEV (reference sequence). This CDR3 contains 14 residues. The V end lost 6 bases, the J end lost 2 bases, and 13 bases lay between the germline ends. The CDR3 coding sequence is TGTGCCAGCAGCTGGGGGCTGGGAAACACTGAAGCTTTCTTT. It codes for CASSWGLGNTEAFF.

The V and J genes are TRBV9 and TRBJ2-1; possible D gene TRBD2, 6 bases. V gave up 0 bases and J gave up 3 bases, with 13 bases separating them. Germline V CDR1 and CDR2: SGDLS, YYNGEE. This CDR3 comprises 16 residues. The DNA of the CDR3 is TGTGCCAGCAGCGTAGGTGGGAGGCCTAACTACAATGAGCAGTTCTTC. Translating it yields CASSVGGRPNYNEQFF.

This clone was counted only a few times. This chain links TRBV21-1 with TRBJ1-4; the listed D gene, TRBD1, was not tested against the DNA. TRBV21-1 corresponds to a pseudogene. This CDR3 has 14 residues. CDR3 region: CASSQGDLNEKLFF. Written as DNA, the CDR3 is TGTGCCAGCAGCCAGGGGGATCTGAATGAAAAACTGTTTTTT.

The chain is built from TRBV19 and TRBJ2-1; no definite D call. The CDR3 runs 15 residues. Between the trimmed V and J ends, which lost 1 base and 3 bases, there was a span of 10 bases. Germline V gene data show CDR1 as LNHDA and CDR2 as SQIVND (reference sequence). The CDR3 nucleotides are TGTGCCAGTAGTATAGTGTGGGCAGACTACAATGAGCAGTTCTTC. Translated: CASSIVWADYNEQFF.

This clone has a single count. The genes are TRBV5-1 and TRBJ2-3; D may be TRBD2 (5 bases). CDR3 length: 14 residues. CDR1 SGHRS and CDR2 YFSETQ come from the germline V gene. V shed 2 bases and J shed 1 base, with 8 bases lying between them. CDR3 DNA sequence: TGCGCCAGCAGCTTTTCCGGGGGCACAGATACGCAGTATTTT. It translates to CASSFSGGTDTQYF.

The chain recombines TRBV19 with TRBJ1-2; D is possibly TRBD1 (6 bases). CDR3 length: 14 amino acids. Germline lookup yields CDR1 LNHDA and CDR2 SQIVND (reference sequence). Between the trimmed V and J ends, which lost 4 bases and 7 bases, there was a span of 16 bases. The CDR3 DNA sequence: TGTGCCAGTAGTACCGCTGACAGGTTCGGTGGCTACACCTTC. The encoded protein is CASSTADRFGGYTF.

The chain joins TRBV18 to TRBJ1-1, with 7 bases fitting TRBD1. V trimming: 3 bases; J trimming: 7 bases; junction bases outside the gene matches: 11. Germline V gene sequence: CDR1 KGHSH, CDR2 LQKENI. The CDR3 contains 15 residues. The CDR3, as DNA: TGTGCCAGCTCACCCACAGGACAGGAATGGGATGAAGCTTTCTTT. It translates to CASSPTGQEWDEAFF.

This chain links TRBV7-9 with TRBJ1-2; 7 bases align to TRBD1. After removal of 0 bases from V and 8 bases from J, the junction contained 12 bases not matched to a gene. This CDR3 contains 16 residues. In germline, CDR1 is SEHNR, CDR2 FQNEAQ (reference sequence). The CDR3 nucleotides read TGTGCCAGCAGCTTAGCGCGTTTTGCACAGGGGAACGGCTACACCTTC. Translated, it gives CASSLARFAQGNGYTF.

J is TRBJ2-1 and V is TRBV14; TRBD1 is a possible D gene (5 bases). With 1 base removed from V and 6 bases from J, the gap between germline ends came to 13 bases. The germline CDR1 and CDR2 sequences are SGHDN and FVKESK. The CDR3 contains 15 residues. The DNA for the CDR3 is TGTGCCAGCAGCCAAGCTGGCGGACACCGCAATGAGCAGTTCTTC. It is translated as CASSQAGGHRNEQFF. The full variable domain, completed using reference TRBV14 and TRBJ2-1, is EAGVTQFPSHSVIEKGQTVTLRCDPISGHDNLYWYRRVMGKEIKFLLHFVKESKQDESGMPNNRFLAERTGGTYSTLKVQPAELEDSGVYFCASSQAGGHRNEQFFGPGTRLTVL.

The sample holds one count of this clone. This chain uses TRBV7-9 with TRBJ2-1, with D tentatively TRBD1 (5 bases). Between the trimmed V and J ends, which lost 3 bases and 3 bases, there was a span of 6 bases. Germline CDR1 and CDR2: SEHNR and FQNEAQ (reference sequence). The CDR3 is 13 residues long. CDR3: CASSFDSYNEQFF. The CDR3 DNA is TGTGCCAGCAGCTTTGACAGCTACAATGAGCAGTTCTTC.

This clone was observed a single time. The chain has TRBV27 and TRBJ2-2, with D uncertain. The CDR3 spans 14 residues. CDR1 MNHEY and CDR2 SMNVEV come from the germline V gene (reference sequence). Trimming took 3 bases from V and 1 from J, leaving 6 bases between them. This chain's CDR3 is CASSLAGNTGELFF. In DNA form, the CDR3 reads TGTGCCAGCAGTTTGGCAGGGAACACCGGGGAGCTGTTTTTT.

J is TRBJ2-7 and V is TRBV6-5; 8 bases are shared with TRBD1. V was pared by 5 bases and J by 5 bases, with 11 bases of the junction left unmatched. The germline CDR1 and CDR2 sequences are MNHEY and SVGAGI. The CDR3 totals 15 residues. CDR3 DNA: TGTGCCAGCAGTCAATTCGGACAGGGAAGCCACGAGCAGTACTTC. The encoded protein is CASSQFGQGSHEQYF.

This rearrangement joins TRBV6-2 or TRBV6-3 to TRBJ2-7; 15 bases agree with TRBD2. The V and J ends lost 4 bases and 4 bases, in that order; junction bases with no gene match: 11. This CDR3 comprises 18 residues. From germline, CDR1 is MNHEY and CDR2 SVGEGT. CDR3 sequence: CASSSMAGTSGRNYEQYF. The DNA of the CDR3 is TGTGCCAGCAGTTCCATGGCGGGGACTAGCGGGAGGAATTACGAGCAGTACTTC.

The rearrangement joins TRBV11-2 to TRBJ2-3; no definite D call. Per the germline V gene, CDR1 is SGHAT and CDR2 is FQNNGV. V lost 4 bases to trimming and J lost 5 bases, with 7 bases between them. The CDR3 sequence is 12 residues long. Written as DNA, the CDR3 is TGTGCCAGCAGCTCACTGCGAGATACGCAGTATTTT. This translates into CASSSLRDTQYF.